Shown below are 20 T cell receptor beta chains from a single sample sequenced in a study of CD8 T cells in Susac syndrome. An amount of RNA that ranged from roughly 0.5 to 1 ug was reverse transcribed with random hexamers. One entry per CDR3 protein, called by TCRdb with MiXCR from the immunoSEQ multiplex PCR reads. The sample has about 130,000 distinct CDR3 sequences; around 95% are singletons. The sample was CD4+ T cells from PBMCs. The receptors originated from a human donor in good health.

The rearrangement links TRBV29-1 to TRBJ1-1; D possibly corresponds to TRBD1 (6 bases). The V gene's germline CDR1 is SQVTM and CDR2 ANQGSEA. V gave up 6 bases and J gave up 1 base, with 18 bases separating them. The CDR3 contains 15 residues. CDR3 sequence reads: CSVRRDTRTNTEAFF. In DNA, the CDR3 is TGCAGCGTCCGTCGGGACACACGAACGAACACTGAAGCTTTCTTT. The full variable domain, in which reference TRBV29-1 and TRBJ1-1 provide the parts outside the CDR3, is SAVISQKPSRDICQRGTSLTIQCQVDSQVTMMFWYRQQPGQSLTLIATANQGSEATYESGFVIDKFPISRPNLTFSTLTVSNMSPEDSSIYLCSVRRDTRTNTEAFFGQGTRLTVV.

The chain carries TRBV29-1 and TRBJ2-5; D may match TRBD1 or TRBD2 (5 bases each). CDR1 is SQVTM and CDR2 is ANQGSEA in the germline V gene. V was cut by 3 bases and J by 0 bases, with 11 bases left in between. The CDR3 loop spans 14 amino acids. In nucleotides, the CDR3 is TGCAGCGTTGATGGGACGCCCAACCAAGAGACCCAGTACTTC. Translation: CSVDGTPNQETQYF.

The chain couples TRBV7-2 to TRBJ1-3, with 7 nucleotides matching TRBD1. Trimming cost V 6 bases and J 4 bases; bases outside gene matches: 6. The CDR3 totals 14 residues. Germline V gene lookup returns CDR1 SGHTA and CDR2 FQGNSA. Here the CDR3 reads CASRLRDSGNTIYF. The DNA for the CDR3 is TGTGCCAGCAGGCTCAGGGACAGCGGAAACACCATATATTTT. Based on the CDR3 plus reference TRBV7-2 and TRBJ1-3, the full variable domain is GAGVSQSPSNKVTEKGKDVELRCDPISGHTALYWYRQSLGQGLEFLIYFQGNSAPDKSGLPSDRFSAERTGGSVSTLTIQRTQQEDSAVYLCASRLRDSGNTIYFGEGSWLTVV.

This chain links TRBV3-1 with TRBJ2-7; a possible D gene is TRBD2 (6 bases). The ends were cut back, 10 bases at V and 3 bases at J, with 10 bases in the middle. The CDR3 runs to 11 residues. Looked up from germline, CDR1 is LGHDT and CDR2 is YNNKEL (reference sequence). The CDR3 DNA is TGTGCCACCGGGACTGGCTACGAGCAGTACTTC. Translating it yields CATGTGYEQYF.

The V and J genes are TRBV2 and TRBJ2-5; 7 bases line up with TRBD2. The CDR3 extends over 14 amino acids. V lost 1 base, J lost 5 bases, and 4 bases stayed unmatched. Germline V gene sequence: CDR1 SNHLY, CDR2 FYNNEI. CDR3 in amino acids: CASSEGSGKETQYF. The CDR3 DNA follows: TGTGCCAGCAGTGAAGGAAGCGGGAAGGAGACCCAGTACTTC.

This chain links TRBV19 with TRBJ2-1, with D possibly being TRBD1 (5 bases). There are 13 residues in the CDR3. Deletions cut 3 bases from V and 6 bases from J, with 9 bases between. Germline V lookup: CDR1 LNHDA, CDR2 SQIVND (reference sequence). The CDR3 DNA sequence: TGTGCCAGTAGTATCCCTAGGGGCAATGAGCAGTTCTTC. The encoded protein is CASSIPRGNEQFF.

The chain is built from TRBV6-2 or TRBV6-3 and TRBJ1-1, with a possible D match to TRBD1 (5 bases). Germline V lookup: CDR1 MNHEY, CDR2 SVGEGT. This CDR3 comprises 18 residues. The V gene lost 0 bases and the J gene lost 1 base, with 18 bases spanning the gap. CDR3 amino acids: CASSYSTRWGGTNTEAFF. The CDR3 region has the DNA TGTGCCAGCAGTTACTCGACCCGTTGGGGGGGAACGAACACTGAAGCTTTCTTT.

This chain connects TRBV5-1 to TRBJ2-7; D ambiguous. CDR1 is SGHRS and CDR2 is YFSETQ in the germline V gene. The CDR3 runs to 12 residues. V lost 4 bases, J lost 5 bases, and 10 bases lay in between. CDR3 DNA sequence: TGCGCCAGCAGCGTTTCACTCGACGAGCAGTACTTC. Translated: CASSVSLDEQYF.

The chain has TRBV5-1 and TRBJ2-7; D is possibly TRBD1 (5 bases). The CDR3 has 15 amino acids. The V gene's germline CDR1 is SGHRS and CDR2 YFSETQ. Trimming took off 4 bases at V and 0 bases at J, with 14 bases between the two ends. The CDR3 bases are TGCGCCAGCAGCGAAAACAGGTACTACTCCTACGAGCAGTACTTC. This translates into CASSENRYYSYEQYF.

The V call is TRBV25-1, the J call TRBJ2-1; TRBD1 might be the D (6 bases). V gave up 2 bases and J gave up 5 bases, with 13 bases separating them. The germline V gene has CDR1 MGHDK and CDR2 SYGVNS. This CDR3 region has 15 residues. For the CDR3, the DNA is TGTGCCAGCAGTGAAGTTGGGACATTAGACAATGAGCAGTTCTTC. Its protein product is CASSEVGTLDNEQFF.

This rearrangement joins TRBV15 to TRBJ2-3; no reliable D call. V lost 3 bases to trimming and J lost 0 bases, with 10 bases between them. Germline CDR1 and CDR2: LNHNV and YYDKDF (reference sequence). CDR3 length: 15 residues. The CDR3 reads CATSSQRRSTDTQYF. DNA for the CDR3: TGTGCCACCAGCAGCCAACGACGTAGCACAGATACGCAGTATTTT.

The chain combines TRBV19 with TRBJ1-4; D perhaps matches TRBD1 (6 bases). The CDR3 spans 12 residues. Germline CDR1 LNHDA, CDR2 SQIVND (reference sequence). Trimming pared 7 bases from V and 8 bases from J, leaving 11 bases between. This chain's CDR3 is CASMQGSEKLFF. The CDR3 DNA follows: TGTGCCAGTATGCAGGGGTCCGAAAAACTGTTTTTT.

The chain links TRBV20-1 to TRBJ2-2; 8 bases are shared with TRBD2. The CDR3 extends over 15 amino acids. CDR1 and CDR2 from the germline V gene are DFQATT and SNEGSKA (reference sequence). Losses at the gene ends were 4 bases for V and 5 bases for J; bases not matched to a gene: 9. The CDR3 protein is CSATQRLARTGELFF. The CDR3 DNA sequence: TGCAGTGCTACCCAAAGACTAGCGAGGACCGGGGAGCTGTTTTTT.

The chain links TRBV2 to TRBJ1-5; TRBD1 is a possible D gene (6 bases). CDR1 is SNHLY and CDR2 is FYNNEI in the germline V gene. Trimming took 4 bases from V and 4 from J, leaving 11 bases between them. This CDR3 contains 14 residues. CDR3 region: CASSVGTSNQPQHF. CDR3 bases: TGTGCCAGCAGTGTAGGGACATCTAATCAGCCCCAGCATTTT.

The chain uses TRBV7-2 and TRBJ1-1, with D perhaps TRBD1 (5 bases). V lost 6 bases and J 2 bases, leaving 16 bases between the germline ends. CDR3 length equals 15 residues. CDR1 is SGHTA and CDR2 is FQGNSA in the germline V gene. The CDR3 DNA is TGTGCCAGCAGTTCTCCCCTAGGGGTTAACACTGAAGCTTTCTTT. Translated, it gives CASSSPLGVNTEAFF.

In this sample, this clonotype turned up a few times. This chain joins TRBV3-1 and TRBJ2-7, with 9 bases matching TRBD2. After removal of 1 base from V and 5 bases from J, the junction contained 3 bases not matched to a gene. This CDR3 is built from 14 residues. Germline lookup yields CDR1 LGHDT and CDR2 YNNKEL (reference sequence). CDR3 coding DNA: TGTGCCAGCAGCCAAGCCGGGACTAGCAACGAGCAGTACTTC. As protein: CASSQAGTSNEQYF.

CDR3 bases: TGCGCCAGCAGCCCGACCCGGGCGGGAGTGGGAACCGGGGAGCTGTTTTTT. It yields the protein CASSPTRAGVGTGELFF. The V and J genes are TRBV5-1 and TRBJ2-2; 7 bases are a match to TRBD2. The trim removed 4 bases at V and 5 bases at J, leaving 14 bases unmatched. Germline values: CDR1 SGHRS, CDR2 YFSETQ. The CDR3 has 17 residues.

CDR3 region: CAGFKLPGELFF. The CDR3 bases are TGTGCCGGGTTTAAGCTACCCGGGGAGCTGTTTTTT. The chain couples TRBV12-3 or TRBV12-4 to TRBJ2-2; D unresolved. V was shortened by 11 bases and J by 6 bases, with 13 bases between the two germline ends. There are 12 residues in the CDR3.

The chain joins TRBV20-1 to TRBJ2-7; D ambiguous. Germline V gives CDR1 DFQATT, CDR2 SNEGSKA (reference sequence). The CDR3 has 10 residues. The V end lost 3 bases, the J end lost 7 bases, and 7 bases lay between the germline ends. The CDR3 region has the DNA TGCAGTGCTAGTAGCACAGAGCAGTACTTC. Translated: CSASSTEQYF.

The J gene is TRBJ2-2, the V gene TRBV7-2; the match to TRBD2 covers 8 bases. The CDR3 is made up of 16 amino acids. Germline assignment: CDR1 SGHTA and CDR2 FQGNSA. V gave up 0 bases and J gave up 1 base; unmatched junction bases: 1. The CDR3 protein is CASSLASGRNTGELFF. The CDR3 bases are TGTGCCAGCAGCTTAGCGAGCGGGAGGAACACCGGGGAGCTGTTTTTT. The full variable domain, in which reference TRBV7-2 and TRBJ2-2 provide the parts outside the CDR3, is GAGVSQSPSNKVTEKGKDVELRCDPISGHTALYWYRQSLGQGLEFLIYFQGNSAPDKSGLPSDRFSAERTGGSVSTLTIQRTQQEDSAVYLCASSLASGRNTGELFFGEGSRLTVL.